Presented here are 18 T cell receptor beta chains from one specimen sequenced in a study of blood T cell repertoires in COVID-19. Profiled with immunoSEQ multiplex PCR; TCRdb holds only in-frame clones, not every one. The top ten clones hold approximately 5.4% of a sample with a few hundred thousand clones, around nine tenths of them seen once. The sequencing sample was made of PBMCs or T cells enriched from blood (not recorded which). These receptor sequences come from a woman aged 25 to 45 who had recovered from COVID-19.

V and J are TRBV7-8 and TRBJ1-3; D remains ambiguous. The CDR3 totals 13 residues. Trimming removed 0 bases from V and 11 bases from J, with 11 bases in between. Germline CDR1 and CDR2: SGHVS and FQNEAQ. For the CDR3, the DNA is TGTGCCAGCAGCTTAGCGGAGGATTTGTCCATATATTTT. Translation gives CASSLAEDLSIYF.

The chain links TRBV19 to TRBJ2-1, with D perhaps matching TRBD2 (5 bases). Germline CDR1 reads LNHDA; CDR2 reads SQIVND (reference sequence). Trimming removed 6 bases at V and 7 bases at J, with 16 bases between. The CDR3 runs 14 residues. DNA of the CDR3: TGTGCCAGTAGCGGAAGGGTATCGGGAAATGAGCAGTTCTTC. This gives the protein CASSGRVSGNEQFF. The entire variable domain, with the rest obtained from reference TRBV19 and TRBJ2-1, is as follows: DGGITQSPKYLFRKEGQNVTLSCEQNLNHDAMYWYRQDPGQGLRLIYYSQIVNDFQKGDIAEGYSVSREKKESFPLTVTSAQKNPTAFYLCASSGRVSGNEQFFGPGTRLTVL.

The chain is built from TRBV19 and TRBJ2-7, with D possibly matching TRBD2 (5 bases). CDR1 is LNHDA and CDR2 is SQIVND in the germline V gene (reference sequence). Trimming left V 9 bases short and J 1 base short, with 13 bases between. There are 13 residues in the CDR3. CDR3 sequence: CASNNRGSYEQYF. For the CDR3, the DNA is TGTGCCAGCAACAACCGGGGATCCTACGAGCAGTACTTC.

The chain has TRBV15 and TRBJ1-5, with a tentative D call TRBD1 (6 bases). With 5 bases removed from V and 6 bases from J, the gap between germline ends came to 14 bases. The CDR3 is made up of 14 amino acids. The germline V gene has CDR1 LNHNV and CDR2 YYDKDF (reference sequence). In nucleotides, the CDR3 is TGTGCCACCAGCCCAGGCAGGGGCGCTCAGCCCCAGCATTTT. This codes for CATSPGRGAQPQHF.

The V and J genes are TRBV18 and TRBJ1-1; no clear D. The CDR3 covers 12 residues. Trimming removed 3 bases at V and 0 bases at J, with 2 bases between. Germline V gene lookup returns CDR1 KGHSH and CDR2 LQKENI. CDR3 DNA sequence: TGTGCCAGCTCACCCATGAACACTGAAGCTTTCTTT. Encoded protein: CASSPMNTEAFF.

CDR3 DNA sequence: TGCAGCGTTGCGGACAGGGGGATTTACTATGGCTACACCTTC. Amino acid sequence: CSVADRGIYYGYTF. The J gene is TRBJ1-2, the V gene TRBV29-1, with 10 bases identical to TRBD1. Germline V gives CDR1 SQVTM, CDR2 ANQGSEA. Losses at the gene ends were 4 bases for V and 3 bases for J; bases not matched to a gene: 5. The CDR3 extends over 14 amino acids. Complete variable domain (other parts from reference TRBV29-1 and TRBJ1-2): SAVISQKPSRDICQRGTSLTIQCQVDSQVTMMFWYRQQPGQSLTLIATANQGSEATYESGFVIDKFPISRPNLTFSTLTVSNMSPEDSSIYLCSVADRGIYYGYTFGSGTRLTVV.

This chain connects TRBV27 to TRBJ2-2; 8 bases agree with TRBD1. V lost 0 bases to trimming and J lost 5 bases; unmatched junction nucleotides: 5. Germline-derived CDR1 and CDR2 are MNHEY and SMNVEV (reference sequence). The CDR3 covers 16 residues. This chain's CDR3 is CASSLSRTGWTGELFF. CDR3 nucleotide sequence: TGTGCCAGCAGTTTATCTAGGACAGGGTGGACCGGGGAGCTGTTTTTT.

This chain uses TRBV5-1 with TRBJ2-1; 10 nucleotides align to TRBD1. The germline V gene has CDR1 SGHRS and CDR2 YFSETQ. The length of the CDR3 is 14 residues. The J segment lost 8 bases and the V segment lost 5 bases, leaving 7 bases of the junction unmatched. The CDR3 DNA is TGCGCCAGCAGTACCGGGACAGGGGTTCATGAGCAGTTCTTC. It yields the protein CASSTGTGVHEQFF.

As concerns this clone: At the DNA level, this CDR3 is encoded by other sequences in the same sample as well. The V call is TRBV6-5, the J call TRBJ1-4, with 8 nucleotides matching TRBD1. This CDR3 is built from 14 residues. CDR1 is MNHEY, CDR2 SVGAGI, per germline. V was clipped by 6 bases and J by 8 bases; unmatched bases: 8. CDR3 protein: CASRRGQGREKLFF. The CDR3 nucleotides read TGTGCCAGCAGACGCGGACAGGGAAGAGAAAAACTGTTTTTT.

V usage is TRBV24-1 and J usage is TRBJ2-1; D is unclear. The CDR3 covers 13 residues. Deletions cut 7 bases from V and 9 bases from J, with 15 bases between. Germline loops: CDR1 KGHDR, CDR2 SFDVKD. The CDR3 loop is CATRESGDGEQFF. In nucleotides, the CDR3 is TGTGCCACCAGGGAGTCGGGTGACGGTGAGCAGTTCTTC.

The J gene is TRBJ2-3, the V gene TRBV7-8, with D possibly matching TRBD2 (6 bases). This CDR3 is 13 amino acids long. The germline V and J ends were trimmed by 11 bases and 1 base, with 13 bases remaining between them. Germline V gene data show CDR1 as SGHVS and CDR2 as FQNEAQ. CDR3 region: CAWGERGTDTQYF. The CDR3 DNA reads as TGTGCCTGGGGGGAGCGGGGCACAGATACGCAGTATTTT. Combining the CDR3 with reference TRBV7-8 and TRBJ2-3 gives the whole variable domain GAGVSQSPRYKVAKRGQDVALRCDPISGHVSLFWYQQALGQGPEFLTYFQNEAQLDKSGLPSDRFFAERPEGSVSTLKIQRTQQEDSAVYLCAWGERGTDTQYFGPGTRLTVL.

The chain recombines TRBV5-1 with TRBJ1-2; 9 positions match TRBD1. Unmatched junction bases numbered 10, after V lost 0 bases and J lost 4 bases. The CDR3 contains 17 residues. Germline CDR1 SGHRS, CDR2 YFSETQ. Written as DNA, the CDR3 is TGCGCCAGCAGCTTGGTGTTTGGGACAGGGTTACCCTATGGCTACACCTTC. Amino acids: CASSLVFGTGLPYGYTF.

The rearrangement uses TRBV2 and TRBJ2-1, with D maybe TRBD2 (6 bases). Germline CDR1 and CDR2: SNHLY and FYNNEI. CDR3 size: 14 residues. V was shortened by 7 bases and J by 3 bases, with 13 bases between the two germline ends. CDR3 DNA: TGTGCCAGCACATTTTTGGGGGGCTACAATGAGCAGTTCTTC. Translating gives CASTFLGGYNEQFF.

The chain links TRBV19 to TRBJ2-7; D gene unclear. Trimming took 6 bases from V and 3 from J, leaving 12 bases between them. CDR1 is LNHDA and CDR2 is SQIVND in the germline V gene (reference sequence). CDR3 length: 13 amino acids. In DNA form, the CDR3 reads TGTGCCAGTAGATCCCGACTGGGCTACGAGCAGTACTTC. It yields the protein CASRSRLGYEQYF. Complete variable domain (other parts from reference TRBV19 and TRBJ2-7): DGGITQSPKYLFRKEGQNVTLSCEQNLNHDAMYWYRQDPGQGLRLIYYSQIVNDFQKGDIAEGYSVSREKKESFPLTVTSAQKNPTAFYLCASRSRLGYEQYFGPGTRLTVT.

The genes are TRBV4-1 and TRBJ2-2, with TRBD1 matching 11 bases. CDR1 and CDR2 from the germline V gene are MGHRA and YSYEKL. Germline trimming cut 5 bases from V and 6 bases from J; bases unmatched to any gene: 5. The CDR3 has 15 amino acids. The CDR3 is CASSKWTGGSGELFF. Here the CDR3 DNA reads TGCGCCAGCAGCAAATGGACAGGGGGCTCCGGGGAGCTGTTTTTT.

The CDR3 reads CAGGTGDSNQPQHF. In DNA, the CDR3 is TGTGCCGGGGGGACAGGGGATAGCAATCAGCCCCAGCATTTT. The chain uses TRBV19 and TRBJ1-5; 10 nucleotides agree with TRBD1. Unmatched junction bases numbered 4, after V lost 11 bases and J lost 0 bases. In germline, CDR1 is LNHDA, CDR2 SQIVND (reference sequence). The length of the CDR3 is 14 residues.

The chain uses TRBV7-2 and TRBJ1-2; 8 bases line up with TRBD1. The CDR3 totals 14 residues. Trimming removed 5 bases from V and 10 bases from J; junction bases left unmatched: 12. Looked up from germline, CDR1 is SGHTA and CDR2 is FQGNSA. The chain's CDR3 is CASSDRGPWGSYTF. The CDR3 nucleotides are TGTGCCAGCAGCGACAGGGGCCCCTGGGGCTCCTACACCTTC.

V usage is TRBV6-1 and J usage is TRBJ1-2, with D unresolved. From germline, CDR1 is MNHNS and CDR2 SASEGT. This CDR3 has 14 amino acids. The V end lost 0 bases, the J end lost 2 bases, and 7 bases lay between the germline ends. The CDR3, as DNA: TGTGCCAGCAGTGAAGCAGGAGGAAACTATGGCTACACCTTC. Protein sequence: CASSEAGGNYGYTF.